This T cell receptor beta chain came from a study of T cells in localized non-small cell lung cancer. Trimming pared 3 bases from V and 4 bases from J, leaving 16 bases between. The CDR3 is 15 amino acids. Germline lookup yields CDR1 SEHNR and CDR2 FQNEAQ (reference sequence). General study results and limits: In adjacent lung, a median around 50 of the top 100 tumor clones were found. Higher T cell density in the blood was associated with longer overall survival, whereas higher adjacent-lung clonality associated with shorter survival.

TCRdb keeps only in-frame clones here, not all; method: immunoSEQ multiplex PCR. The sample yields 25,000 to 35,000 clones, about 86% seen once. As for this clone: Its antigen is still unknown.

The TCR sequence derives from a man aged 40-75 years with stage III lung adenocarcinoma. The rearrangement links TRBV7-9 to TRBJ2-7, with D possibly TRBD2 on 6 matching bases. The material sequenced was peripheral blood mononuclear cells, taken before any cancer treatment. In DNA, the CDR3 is TGTGCCAGCAGCTTTCCCTCCGGAGGGAAATACGAGCAGTACTTC. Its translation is CASSFPSGGKYEQYF.